One and the same sample provided the 10 T cell receptor beta chains below, sequenced in a study of human T cells and chemical hapten exposure. The sample's time point: pre-sensitization, week 0. Treatment given: therapeutic diphenylcyclopropenone sensitization with weekly scalp DPC. TCRdb reprocessed the RACE reads via MiXCR and lists one record per CDR3 protein. The table shows a few hundred thousand distinct CDR3 sequences, with roughly 8% occurring only once. The material sequenced was whole blood, taken in connection with sensitization to the hapten diphenylcyclopropenone (DPC). These receptors were obtained from a man aged 18 to 30 with alopecia areata. Some clones in this sample may be carry-over from other donors' samples.

The table lists this clonotype with a few counts. This sequence joins TRBV5-1 and TRBJ2-7, with D possibly being TRBD2 (6 bases). Germline values: CDR1 SGHRS, CDR2 YFSETQ. CDR3 length: 13 residues. V was cut by 0 bases and J by 7 bases, with 11 bases left in between. The CDR3 is CASSLETGDEQYF. The CDR3 coding sequence is TGCGCCAGCAGCTTGGAGACGGGGGATGAGCAGTACTTC.

This clonotype was counted between two and nine times. The chain couples TRBV13 to TRBJ1-6; TRBD1 might be the D (6 bases). The CDR3 has 17 amino acids. Germline-derived CDR1 and CDR2 are PRHDT and FYEKMQ (reference sequence). V dropped 5 bases and J dropped 0 bases, with 14 bases sitting between them. CDR3 sequence reads: CASSERDKSSYNSPLHF. The CDR3 DNA sequence: TGTGCCAGCAGCGAACGGGACAAAAGCTCCTATAATTCACCCCTCCACTTT.

The chain employs TRBV12-3 or TRBV12-4 and TRBJ2-7; TRBD2 agrees at 7 bases. V lost 1 base, J lost 6 bases, and 6 bases stayed unmatched. This CDR3 is 14 amino acids long. The DNA of the CDR3 is TGTGCCAGCAGTTTAGGGCGGGAGAGAAGCGAGCAGTACGTC. Translating gives CASSLGRERSEQYV.

The chain is built from TRBV6-6 and TRBJ2-1, with D hard to call. The length of the CDR3 is 14 residues. Germline V CDR1 and CDR2: MNHNY, SVGAGI (reference sequence). Trimming took 5 bases from V and 0 from J, leaving 8 bases between them. The CDR3 reads CASSESSSYNEQFF. CDR3 bases: TGTGCCAGCAGTGAATCGAGCTCCTACAATGAGCAGTTCTTC.

This clonotype was seen more than once but under ten times. This rearrangement joins TRBV12-3 or TRBV12-4 to TRBJ2-5, with 7 bases aligning to TRBD1. The CDR3 totals 14 residues. Trimming at V came to 5 bases and at J to 2 bases, leaving 5 bases not matched to a gene. The DNA for the CDR3 is TGTGCCAGCAGTACCGGGACAGAGCAAGAGACCCAGTACTTC. Translating gives CASSTGTEQETQYF.

This clonotype was recorded at least ten times. The J gene is TRBJ1-2, the V gene TRBV27; D unresolved. The CDR3 consists of 13 residues. Per the germline V gene, CDR1 is MNHEY and CDR2 is SMNVEV (reference sequence). V was trimmed by 7 bases and J by 4 bases, leaving 13 bases between them. This CDR3 reads CASKPPFGYGYTF. In DNA, the CDR3 is TGTGCCAGCAAACCACCTTTCGGCTATGGCTACACCTTC.

This clonotype was seen more than once but under ten times. The V call is TRBV20-1, the J call TRBJ2-3; D uncertain. The germline V and J ends were trimmed by 3 bases and 1 base, with 14 bases remaining between them. Germline CDR1 reads DFQATT; CDR2 reads SNEGSKA (reference sequence). This CDR3 contains 15 residues. CDR3 sequence: CSASSSLRGTDTQYF. CDR3 coding DNA: TGCAGTGCTAGTAGTAGTTTAAGGGGCACAGATACGCAGTATTTT.

Ten or more counts support this clonotype. The rearrangement links TRBV7-2 to TRBJ2-7, with TRBD2 matching over 9 bases. The CDR3 runs 18 residues. CDR1 and CDR2 (germline): SGHTA, FQGNSA. Trimming removed 4 bases from V and 2 bases from J; junction bases left unmatched: 15. The CDR3 is CASSSHSAGGPRTYEQYF. CDR3 sequence (DNA): TGTGCCAGCAGCTCACACTCAGCGGGGGGCCCAAGGACCTACGAGCAGTACTTC.

This clonotype was seen many times. This chain joins TRBV7-9 and TRBJ1-5, with D uncertain. Trimming removed 5 bases at V and 0 bases at J, with 8 bases between. CDR1 is SEHNR and CDR2 is FQNEAQ in the germline V gene (reference sequence). CDR3 size: 14 residues. CDR3 DNA sequence: TGTGCCAGCAGCCCGTCAAATAGCAATCAGCCCCAGCATTTT. It specifies CASSPSNSNQPQHF. The entire variable domain, with the rest obtained from reference TRBV7-9 and TRBJ1-5, is as follows: DTGVSQNPRHKITKRGQNVTFRCDPISEHNRLYWYRQTLGQGPEFLTYFQNEAQLEKSRLLSDRFSAERPKGSFSTLEIQRTEQGDSAMYLCASSPSNSNQPQHFGDGTRLSIL.

This clonotype was found a few times. This chain links TRBV6-2 or TRBV6-3 with TRBJ2-7, with 7 bases aligning to TRBD1. The V segment lost 2 bases and the J segment 3 bases; nucleotides outside the gene matches: 10. Germline CDR1 is MNHEY and CDR2 is SVGEGT. This CDR3 comprises 16 residues. CDR3 sequence: CASSYIPGQAYYEQYF. For the CDR3, the DNA is TGTGCCAGCAGTTACATCCCCGGACAGGCATACTACGAGCAGTACTTC.